Listed below are T cell receptor beta chains from one sample, sequenced in a study of vaccination and CD4 T cells after COVID-19. Their target antigens are unknown. TCRdb redid the calling of the PCR reads with MiXCR, one entry per CDR3 protein. The table includes under 11,000 distinct CDR3 sequences, about 38% detected once. Specimen: CD4+ T cells from blood, cultured in vitro. These receptors were collected from a human donor who had recovered from COVID-19. CDR3s include the opening cysteine and the closing phenylalanine or tryptophan. A D gene is named only where the DNA matches it firmly. Rows give clone size only sometimes, using once, few, many, or a class for an expanded clone.

size	V	D	J	CDR3	DNA
-	TRBV7-3	TRBD1	TRBJ1-2	CASSSQGGGGYTF	TGTGCCAGCAGCTCACAGGGGGGAGGTGGCTACACCTTC
-	TRBV30	-	TRBJ2-5	CAWSRGGGQETQYF	TGTGCCTGGAGTCGAGGGGGGGGCCAAGAGACCCAGTACTTC
-	TRBV6-1	-	TRBJ2-1	CASSEALGNEQFF	TGTGCCAGCAGTGAAGCTCTGGGGAATGAGCAGTTCTTC
-	TRBV2	TRBD1	TRBJ1-5	CASKDRGTVNQPQHF	TGTGCCAGCAAGGACAGGGGAACGGTCAATCAGCCCCAGCATTTT
-	TRBV10-3	TRBD2	TRBJ2-5	CAPQLAPQETQYF	TGTGCCCCCCAACTAGCGCCCCAAGAGACCCAGTACTTC
-	TRBV6-1	-	TRBJ1-2	CASSPNWGGYTF	TGTGCCAGCAGTCCTAACTGGGGGGGCTACACCTTC
-	TRBV12-3/TRBV12-4	-	TRBJ1-2	CASSFTGPGYTF	TGTGCCAGCAGTTTTACGGGCCCCGGCTACACCTTC
-	TRBV30	-	TRBJ1-2	CAWNLLGPGYTF	TGTGCCTGGAATTTGTTGGGTCCTGGCTACACCTTC
-	TRBV27	-	TRBJ1-2	CASSFKSGRNYGYTF	TGTGCCAGCAGTTTCAAAAGCGGGCGGAACTATGGCTACACCTTC
-	TRBV20-1	-	TRBJ2-7	CSAREFTGSPYEQYF	TGCAGTGCTAGAGAGTTCACAGGCAGCCCCTACGAGCAGTACTTC
-	TRBV10-2	-	TRBJ2-1	CASRFPSPYNEQFF	TGCGCCAGCAGGTTCCCTAGCCCGTACAATGAGCAGTTCTTC
few	TRBV7-9	-	TRBJ2-1	CASSLLGFYNEQFF	TGTGCCAGCAGCTTGCTGGGGTTTTACAATGAGCAGTTCTTC
-	TRBV18	TRBD2	TRBJ2-5	CASSQRAGPQETQYF	TGTGCCAGCTCGCAGAGAGCGGGGCCCCAAGAGACCCAGTACTTC
few	TRBV20-1	TRBD1	TRBJ1-2	CSARESADRGIGYTF	TGCAGTGCTAGAGAGTCTGCGGACAGGGGGATTGGCTACACCTTC
-	TRBV11-3	-	TRBJ2-5	CASSRDTQETQYF	TGTGCCAGCAGCCGCGACACACAAGAGACCCAGTACTTC
-	TRBV29-1	-	TRBJ2-1	CSVALTFGEQFF	TGCAGCGTTGCGCTAACGTTTGGTGAGCAGTTCTTC
few	TRBV19	-	TRBJ2-2	CASTPGTTGFGELFF	TGTGCCAGTACCCCGGGGACGACAGGATTCGGGGAGCTGTTTTTT
-	TRBV6-5	-	TRBJ2-1	CASSYLRGDEQFF	TGTGCCAGCAGTTACCTCCGAGGGGATGAGCAGTTCTTC
-	TRBV6-2/TRBV6-3	TRBD2	TRBJ2-3	CASSYPPGLALMADTQYF	TGTGCCAGCAGTTACCCTCCCGGACTAGCTTTGATGGCAGATACGCAGTATTTT
-	TRBV20-1	-	TRBJ2-1	CSARHYTGFNEQFF	TGCAGTGCTAGGCATTACACAGGGTTCAATGAGCAGTTCTTC
few	TRBV7-2	TRBD2	TRBJ2-1	CASSFFSPTSGGSYNEQFF	TGTGCCAGCAGCTTTTTTTCTCCGACTAGCGGGGGCTCCTACAATGAGCAGTTCTTC
-	TRBV12-5	-	TRBJ2-5	CASGLILPQRRKTQYF	TGTGCTAGTGGCCTGATTTTGCCCCAACGTCGGAAGACCCAGTACTTC
-	TRBV10-2	TRBD2	TRBJ2-1	CASTQRVASGDNEQFF	TGCGCCAGCACCCAGAGGGTGGCTAGCGGGGACAATGAGCAGTTCTTC
-	TRBV12-3/TRBV12-4	TRBD2	TRBJ2-1	CASSFPTSGRVDEQFF	TGTGCCAGCAGTTTCCCGACTAGCGGGAGGGTGGATGAGCAGTTCTTC
-	TRBV11-3	-	TRBJ2-7	CASSLGTLAGAEQYF	TGTGCCAGCAGCTTAGGAACACTCGCCGGGGCCGAGCAGTACTTC
-	TRBV2	-	TRBJ1-2	CASSERGGDGYTF	TGTGCCAGCAGTGAAAGGGGAGGGGATGGCTACACCTTC
few	TRBV6-2/TRBV6-3	-	TRBJ2-5	CASSGGGGQETQYF	TGTGCCAGCAGCGGGGGAGGCGGCCAAGAGACCCAGTACTTC
-	TRBV6-2/TRBV6-3	-	TRBJ2-1	CASSWKIGDLGYNEQFF	TGTGCCAGCAGTTGGAAGATAGGGGACCTAGGTTACAATGAGCAGTTCTTC
few	TRBV28	-	TRBJ1-5	CASSPGGEDQPQHF	TGTGCCAGCAGTCCCGGGGGGGAGGATCAGCCCCAGCATTTT
-	TRBV20-1	TRBD1	TRBJ2-3	CSGEGRGSYTQYF	TGCAGTGGAGAAGGCAGGGGGAGTTATACGCAGTATTTT
-	TRBV9	-	TRBJ1-6	CASSARGEIRGNSPLHF	TGTGCCAGCAGCGCCCGGGGAGAGATTCGGGGTAATTCACCCCTCCACTTT
few	TRBV27	-	TRBJ1-5	CASRNTLSGQPQHF	TGTGCCAGCAGAAACACTTTGTCGGGACAGCCCCAGCATTTT
-	TRBV30	-	TRBJ2-7	CAWSVPGAYEQYF	TGTGCCTGGAGTGTACCAGGGGCCTACGAGCAGTACTTC
-	TRBV7-9	TRBD1	TRBJ1-2	CASSPRGNYGYTF	TGTGCCAGCAGCCCCAGGGGGAACTATGGCTACACCTTC
-	TRBV6-1	-	TRBJ1-6	CASGFAGLDNSPLHF	TGTGCCAGCGGGTTTGCAGGGCTGGATAATTCACCCCTCCACTTT
few	TRBV6-5	-	TRBJ2-3	CASSYSRRTDTQYF	TGTGCCAGCAGTTACTCGAGAAGGACAGATACGCAGTATTTT
-	TRBV2	-	TRBJ2-3	CASSEWGYADTQYF	TGTGCCAGCAGTGAATGGGGGTACGCAGATACGCAGTATTTT
-	TRBV7-2	TRBD2	TRBJ2-7	CASSPGLLNEQYF	TGTGCCAGCAGCCCGGGACTACTCAACGAGCAGTACTTC
-	TRBV28	-	TRBJ1-2	CASRIVTGYTF	TGTGCCAGCCGAATTGTCACGGGCTACACCTTC
few	TRBV11-2	-	TRBJ1-2	CASSLRQQAGYTF	TGTGCCAGCAGCTTACGGCAACAGGCCGGCTACACCTTC
few	TRBV11-2	-	TRBJ2-7	CASRRQDSYEQYF	TGTGCCAGCAGGAGACAGGACTCCTACGAGCAGTACTTC
few	TRBV6-1	-	TRBJ1-2	CASSRTGSNYGYTF	TGTGCCAGCAGCCGAACAGGGTCCAACTATGGCTACACCTTC
medium-sized	TRBV4-1	TRBD2	TRBJ2-1	CASRGGLAGSNEQFF	TGCGCCTCCCGGGGGGGACTAGCGGGGTCCAATGAGCAGTTCTTC
-	TRBV6-1	-	TRBJ2-5	CASNLDSRPQETQYF	TGTGCCAGCAACCTCGACAGCAGACCACAAGAGACCCAGTACTTC
-	TRBV6-1	TRBD2	TRBJ2-1	CASSPWGSGSAYNEQFF	TGTGCCAGCAGTCCCTGGGGTAGCGGGAGCGCCTACAATGAGCAGTTCTTC
-	TRBV27	TRBD2	TRBJ2-5	CASSPPPTSGGRKDQYF	TGTGCCAGCAGTCCCCCCCCGACTAGCGGGGGCCGCAAGGACCAGTACTTC
few	TRBV12-3/TRBV12-4	TRBD1	TRBJ1-1	CASILGQTNTEAFF	TGTGCCAGCATCTTGGGACAGACGAACACTGAAGCTTTCTTT